The 7 T cell receptor beta chains below all came from one sample that was sequenced in a study of PD-L1 blockade in urothelial cancer. Method: immunoSEQ multiplex PCR; TCRdb's copy keeps in-frame clones and lacks some. The table has tens of thousands of clones, about 85% seen once. Sequenced material: PBMCs, taken around atezolizumab (anti-PD-L1) treatment. The source of these receptors is a man in his fifties or sixties with urothelial cancer.

The rearrangement joins TRBV7-3 to TRBJ2-1; 9 bases align to TRBD2. The CDR3 has 15 amino acids. The V gene's germline CDR1 is SGHTA and CDR2 FQGTGA. Losses at the gene ends were 2 bases for V and 8 bases for J; bases not matched to a gene: 7. The CDR3 protein is CASSLSSGDGDEQFF. Here the CDR3 DNA reads TGTGCCAGCAGCTTATCTAGCGGGGATGGTGATGAGCAGTTCTTC.

This clone was picked up one time. The gene calls are TRBV2 and TRBJ2-1; a possible D gene is TRBD2 (6 bases). Germline CDR1 SNHLY, CDR2 FYNNEI. The ends were cut back, 2 bases at V and 0 bases at J, with 8 bases in the middle. The CDR3 has 15 residues. CDR3 protein: CASSELATSYNEQFF. The CDR3 coding sequence is TGTGCCAGCAGTGAACTAGCGACCTCCTACAATGAGCAGTTCTTC.

The rearrangement joins TRBV10-1 to TRBJ1-5; the D gene is possibly TRBD1 (5 bases). Trimming shortened V by 6 bases and J by 2 bases, and 8 bases separated the two germline ends. Germline lookup yields CDR1 WNHNN and CDR2 SYGVQD (reference sequence). CDR3 length: 13 amino acids. The CDR3 nucleotides are TGCGCCAGCAGGGTCAGGGGCAATCAGCCCCAGCATTTT. It specifies CASRVRGNQPQHF.

The chain carries TRBV4-1 and TRBJ1-5; TRBD1 might be the D (6 bases). The CDR3 has 17 amino acids. CDR1 and CDR2 from the germline V gene are MGHRA and YSYEKL. The V and J ends lost 1 base and 3 bases respectively, with 16 bases between them. Here the CDR3 reads CASSQGWGPSPNQPQHF. The CDR3 DNA follows: TGCGCCAGCAGCCAAGGGTGGGGGCCCTCCCCCAATCAGCCCCAGCATTTT.

The chain carries TRBV28 and TRBJ1-3; tentative D call: TRBD1 (6 bases). CDR1 is MDHEN, CDR2 SYDVKM, per germline. The CDR3 is made up of 12 amino acids. Deletions cut 8 bases from V and 4 bases from J, with 9 bases between. In nucleotides, the CDR3 is TGTGCCAGCTACAGGGAGGGAAACACCATATATTTT. Its translation is CASYREGNTIYF. Variable domain in full (rest from reference TRBV28 and TRBJ1-3): DVKVTQSSRYLVKRTGEKVFLECVQDMDHENMFWYRQDPGLGLRLIYFSYDVKMKEKGDIPEGYSVSREKKERFSLILESASTNQTSMYLCASYREGNTIYFGEGSWLTVV.

The chain combines TRBV10-1 with TRBJ2-3, with 10 nucleotides matching TRBD1. Trimming took 5 bases from V and 1 from J; bases not matched to a gene: 3. CDR1 and CDR2 (germline): WNHNN, SYGVQD (reference sequence). The CDR3 has 15 residues. CDR3 sequence: CASSPDRGGTDTQYF. The CDR3, as DNA: TGCGCCAGCAGTCCGGACAGGGGGGGCACAGATACGCAGTATTTT.

This clone was picked up one time. The J gene is TRBJ1-2, the V gene TRBV19, with 10 bases matching TRBD1. CDR1 and CDR2 (germline): LNHDA, SQIVND (reference sequence). V shed 4 bases and J 8 bases; nucleotides not matched to a gene: 10. The CDR3 contains 15 residues. The DNA for the CDR3 is TGTGCCAGTAGTACCGGGACAGGGGTGTACTGGGGCTACACCTTC. This encodes CASSTGTGVYWGYTF.